This TCR beta chain was sequenced for a study of brain T cells in children with intractable seizures (dated by TCRdb to 2020 to 2022). As for the study more broadly: As a first screen for immune gene transcripts, resected brain tissue from 40 to 60 pediatric epilepsy surgery cases was run on a NanoString immunology panel. Of the approximately twelve selected surgery cases, pre-surgery blood was also sequenced for eight, so four had brain tissue only. The investigation overall reported the following: Sequencing depth differed between pre- and post-surgery blood, so clones missing from the pre-surgery sample may reflect undersampling. The patients' HCMV serostatus was not known, and viral specificity was inferred solely from CDR3 sequence similarity.

The immunoSEQ assay was used to generate TCR beta chain sequences from genomic DNA. As for how the authors treated the data: CDR3 sequences that did not begin with the conserved framework cysteine at position 104 were removed manually. To get clonality, the normalized Shannon's Diversity Index was subtracted from one, giving values from 0 (maximal diversity) to 1 (oligoclonal). Chi-squared comparison-of-proportions tests assessed whether the same CDR3 differed in frequency between samples, such as brain versus blood. Public clonotypes were identified through searches of immuneACCESS, and similarity to known antiviral clonotypes was evaluated with the VDJdb browser. Imported from immuneACCESS, the table was reduced by TCRdb to in-frame sequences with V and J called. These copies leave out some clones; in studies compared against another copy, an unresolved V gene accounts for under half, and the cause of the remainder is not known. V, J and clone size are taken as reported in that table, and D and trimming were inferred from the DNA itself. The sample data list some 64,000 clones, and about 96% of these were observed just once. More than 0.3% of the sample belongs to the ten largest clones.

V was cut back by 6 bases and J by 5 bases, leaving a gap of 11 bases between them. In the germline V gene, CDR1 corresponds to SGHRS and CDR2 to YFSETQ. From the cysteine up to the phenylalanine, the CDR3 has a length of 13 residues. Just the 39-base CDR3 DNA is kept, in frame starting at base 1. Concerning this clone: No cognate antigen has been identified for it. The sample holds no much larger clone one base away, and base qualities are not on file.

The label giving this sample's time point can be read as: resected brain tissue, or blood drawn just prior to surgery. The surgery cases showing the highest brain T cell transcript signatures were chosen for TCR beta chain sequencing of brain tissue and, when available, of blood. Prior to surgery, the patients had been treated with at least one anti-epileptic drug. The TCR-sequenced patients were children whose drug-resistant epilepsy was caused by tuberous sclerosis complex, focal cortical dysplasia, Rasmussen encephalitis or hemimegalencephaly. The blood samples were collected right before the epilepsy surgery. The Monarch genomic DNA purification kit was used to extract bulk genomic DNA from unsorted brain tissue and from whole blood.

This TCR was sampled from a boy less than two years old with focal cortical dysplasia and intractable seizures. The rearranged chain carries TRBV5-1 and TRBJ2-2; the D gene lacks a confident call. Source: peripheral blood, taken at surgery. The CDR3 protein: CASIEQSTGELFF. DNA sequence: TGCGCCAGCATCGAGCAGAGTACCGGGGAGCTGTTTTTT.